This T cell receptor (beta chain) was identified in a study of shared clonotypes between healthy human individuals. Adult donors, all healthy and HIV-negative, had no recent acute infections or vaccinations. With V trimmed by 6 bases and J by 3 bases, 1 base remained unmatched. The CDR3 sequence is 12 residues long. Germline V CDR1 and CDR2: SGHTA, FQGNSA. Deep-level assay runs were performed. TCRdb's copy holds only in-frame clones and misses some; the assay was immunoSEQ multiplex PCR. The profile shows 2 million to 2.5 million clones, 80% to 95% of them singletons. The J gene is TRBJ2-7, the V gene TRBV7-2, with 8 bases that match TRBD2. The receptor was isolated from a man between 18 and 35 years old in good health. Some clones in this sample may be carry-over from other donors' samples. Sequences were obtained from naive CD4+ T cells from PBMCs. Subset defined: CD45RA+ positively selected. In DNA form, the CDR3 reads TGTGCCAGCAGACGGGGGGGCTACGAGCAGTACTTC. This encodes CASRRGGYEQYF.